Detailed here is one T cell receptor (beta chain). Its antigen remains unknown. Sort purity for all populations was recorded as exceeding 98%. The CDR3 totals 17 residues. The junction had 16 bases not matched to a gene; V was cut back by 2 bases and J by 7 bases. Per germline, CDR1 KGHSH and CDR2 LQKENI. These data are taken from a study of beta chain features in type 1 diabetes. General study results and limits: Fewer junction insertions and more nucleotide deletions appeared in type 1 diabetes patients. Using cDNA template may skew counts toward highly expressing activated cells.

As every portion of the isolated RNA was reverse transcribed, the sequencing read expressed TCRB transcripts. The protocol was immunoSEQ multiplex PCR, while the TCRdb copy is restricted to in-frame clones and leaves out a portion. The table includes 300,000 to 400,000 clones, about 10% detected once. The sequencing sample was made of naive CD4+ T cells from blood. The TCR comes from a woman in her twenties or thirties in good health. The chain links TRBV18 to TRBJ2-7; 8 positions match TRBD2. The CDR3 spells CASSPSRVQRESEEQYF. The CDR3, as DNA: TGTGCCAGCTCACCAAGTCGGGTCCAGCGGGAGTCCGAAGAGCAGTACTTC.